A single sample is the source of the 18 T cell receptor beta chains below, sequenced in a study of post-analysis software for immune sequencing data. Study conclusions and caveats: Patients had higher frequencies than controls of roughly five TRBV segments, including TRBV5-6, TRBV5-1 and TRBV20-1.

These receptors' targets are unknown. Incorporated into the TCR beta cDNA libraries were unique molecular identifiers, which served to reduce PCR and sequencing biases. TCRdb reprocessed the PCR reads with MiXCR, giving one entry per CDR3 protein. In the table there are roughly 670,000 distinct CDR3 sequences, roughly three fifths of which are singletons. Material for sequencing was blood. These receptors were taken from a girl aged 2-9 years with multiple sclerosis.

This rearrangement joins TRBV5-8 to TRBJ2-3; 10 nucleotides line up with TRBD1. V lost 4 bases to trimming and J lost 2 bases; unmatched junction nucleotides: 13. The CDR3 contains 18 residues. Germline lookup yields CDR1 SGHTS and CDR2 YDEGEE. In DNA, the CDR3 is TGTGCCAGCAGCGGGGCCGGGACAGGGGTCCTCCACACAGATACGCAGTATTTT. Its translation: CASSGAGTGVLHTDTQYF.

V and J are TRBV10-3 and TRBJ2-7, with D maybe TRBD2 (5 bases). The germline V gene encodes CDR1 ENHRY and CDR2 SYGVKD. The CDR3 spans 14 residues. V lost 6 bases to trimming and J lost 2 bases, with 14 bases between them. CDR3 loop: CAIRVSGMPYEQYF. DNA for the CDR3: TGTGCCATCAGGGTTTCCGGGATGCCCTACGAGCAGTACTTC.

A few counts support this clonotype. V usage is TRBV20-1 and J usage is TRBJ1-2; no clear D gene. The CDR3 is 11 residues long. Germline loops: CDR1 DFQATT, CDR2 SNEGSKA (reference sequence). V shed 1 base and J shed 6 bases, with 6 bases lying between them. The CDR3 spells CSARVLNGYTF. The CDR3 bases are TGCAGTGCTAGAGTTCTAAATGGCTACACCTTC.

The V and J genes are TRBV19 and TRBJ2-5, with D perhaps matching TRBD1 (5 bases). This CDR3 has 15 residues. Germline V gene lookup returns CDR1 LNHDA and CDR2 SQIVND (reference sequence). Trimming removed 3 bases from V and 1 base from J, with 12 bases in between. CDR3 region: CASSMMGQSQETQYF. CDR3 sequence (DNA): TGTGCCAGTAGTATGATGGGGCAGTCCCAAGAGACCCAGTACTTC.

This rearrangement joins TRBV15 to TRBJ2-1; D might be TRBD2 (7 bases). Trimming removed 0 bases at V and 2 bases at J, with 11 bases between. Germline loops: CDR1 LNHNV, CDR2 YYDKDF (reference sequence). This CDR3 region has 16 residues. CDR3 amino acids: CATSREGGAPYNEQFF. CDR3 nucleotide sequence: TGTGCCACCAGCAGAGAAGGGGGGGCCCCCTACAATGAGCAGTTCTTC.

The rearrangement links TRBV7-6 to TRBJ2-1; TRBD2 is a possible D gene (6 bases). V dropped 2 bases and J dropped 6 bases, with 14 bases sitting between them. The CDR3 contains 15 residues. Per the germline V gene, CDR1 is SGHVS and CDR2 is FNYEAQ. CDR3 DNA: TGTGCCAGCAGCTTAACTGTCGGGGGAGGCAATGAGCAGTTCTTC. This translates into CASSLTVGGGNEQFF.

V is TRBV20-1 and J is TRBJ1-2; 10 nucleotides match TRBD1. V trimming: 3 bases; J trimming: 8 bases; junction bases outside the gene matches: 6. CDR3 length: 13 amino acids. Germline CDR1 DFQATT, CDR2 SNEGSKA (reference sequence). CDR3 region: CSASGGQGYGYTF. In DNA form, the CDR3 reads TGCAGTGCTAGTGGGGGACAGGGGTACGGCTACACCTTC.

The chain links TRBV7-8 to TRBJ1-1, with unresolved D. V shed 0 bases and J shed 0 bases, with 14 bases lying between them. CDR3 size: 17 residues. In germline, CDR1 is SGHVS, CDR2 FQNEAQ. The CDR3 loop is CASSLARSPPLNTEAFF. The CDR3 DNA sequence: TGTGCCAGCAGCTTAGCACGGAGTCCGCCTTTGAACACTGAAGCTTTCTTT. Full variable domain (rest looked up from reference TRBV7-8 and TRBJ1-1): GAGVSQSPRYKVAKRGQDVALRCDPISGHVSLFWYQQALGQGPEFLTYFQNEAQLDKSGLPSDRFFAERPEGSVSTLKIQRTQQEDSAVYLCASSLARSPPLNTEAFFGQGTRLTVV.

This clonotype was found a few times. This sequence joins TRBV11-2 and TRBJ2-1; 9 bases line up with TRBD2. This CDR3 contains 15 residues. V shed 6 bases, J shed 4 bases, and the junction held 7 bases outside the gene matches. Per germline, CDR1 SGHAT and CDR2 FQNNGV. As DNA, the CDR3 is TGTGCCAGCAGATATAGCGGGGGCACATACAATGAGCAGTTCTTC. Translated, it gives CASRYSGGTYNEQFF.

The genes are TRBV20-1 and TRBJ2-7; D not certain. V was trimmed by 3 bases and J by 6 bases, leaving 12 bases between them. Germline values: CDR1 DFQATT, CDR2 SNEGSKA (reference sequence). The CDR3 has 12 amino acids. For the CDR3, the DNA is TGCAGTGCTAGCCTTTTTACGGGCGAGCAGTACTTC. Translation gives CSASLFTGEQYF.

Comments on this clonotype: The junction departs from germline at one end; a sequencing error may be responsible. The V call is TRBV29-1, the J call TRBJ2-3; 7 nucleotides match TRBD1. CDR3 length: 14 residues. The germline CDR1 and CDR2 sequences are SQVTM and ANQGSEA. Written as DNA, the CDR3 is TGCAGCGTAGTTGGGACAGATGGGACAGATACGCGGTATTTT. It is translated as CSVVGTDGTDTRYF.

This clonotype has a handful of counts. The CDR3 nucleotides are TGTGCCAGCAGCCAGACTCCGGGGGCGCCCGGGGAGCTGTTTTTT. Protein sequence: CASSQTPGAPGELFF. The chain carries TRBV3-1 and TRBJ2-2; D is possibly TRBD1 or TRBD2 (6 bases each). CDR3 size: 15 residues. V was cut by 3 bases and J by 6 bases, with 14 bases left in between. Germline V CDR1 and CDR2: LGHDT, YNNKEL (reference sequence).

The rearrangement joins TRBV7-9 to TRBJ1-1, with D perhaps matching TRBD1 (6 bases). The CDR3 sequence is 13 residues long. Germline loops: CDR1 SEHNR, CDR2 FQNEAQ (reference sequence). V was shortened by 8 bases and J by 1 base, with 11 bases between the two germline ends. The CDR3 is CASGPTGNTEAFF. Written as DNA, the CDR3 is TGTGCCAGCGGCCCGACAGGGAACACTGAAGCTTTCTTT.

The chain recombines TRBV20-1 with TRBJ1-5; 9 bases agree with TRBD1. Germline CDR1 is DFQATT and CDR2 is SNEGSKA (reference sequence). The CDR3 extends over 15 amino acids. Trimming removed 6 bases from V and 4 bases from J; junction bases left unmatched: 10. DNA of the CDR3: TGCAGTGCAACCGGACAGGGGAGGGAAAATCAGCCCCAGCATTTT. Translated, it gives CSATGQGRENQPQHF.

This clonotype was picked up many times. At one boundary the junction diverges from the germline segment, which might be a read error. J is TRBJ2-1 and V is TRBV5-1; possibly TRBD2 for D (6 bases). The CDR3 has 14 residues. Germline-derived CDR1 and CDR2 are SGHRS and YFSETQ. CDR3 sequence: CASSSGGSYNEQFF. CDR3 bases: TGTGCCAGCAGTAGCGGCGGCTCCTACAATGAGCAGTTCTTC.

The V and J genes are TRBV5-1 and TRBJ2-1; 7 bases map to TRBD1. This CDR3 is 16 amino acids long. The V gene's germline CDR1 is SGHRS and CDR2 YFSETQ. V gave up 5 bases and J gave up 0 bases; unmatched junction bases: 8. The CDR3 reads CASRPPGQSSYNEQFF. The DNA for the CDR3 is TGCGCCAGCAGGCCCCCGGGACAGAGCTCCTACAATGAGCAGTTCTTC.

This clonotype was seen a few times. This chain connects TRBV3-1 to TRBJ2-4; D call uncertain. The end of the DNA is better explained by TRBJ2-5, so the J call may be wrong. This CDR3 has 13 amino acids. CDR1 LGHDT and CDR2 YNNKEL come from the germline V gene (reference sequence). This CDR3 is CASSLLAWETQYF. The CDR3 DNA sequence: TGTGCCAGCAGCCTCCTCGCGTGGGAGACCCAGTACTTC.

The chain has TRBV5-5 and TRBJ2-1; 9 bases fit TRBD1. V was pared by 6 bases and J by 3 bases, with 4 bases of the junction left unmatched. Germline V gene data show CDR1 as SGHKS and CDR2 as YYEKEE (reference sequence). The CDR3 covers 14 residues. The CDR3 sequence is CASKQGAYYNEQFF. As DNA, the CDR3 is TGTGCCAGCAAACAGGGGGCTTACTACAATGAGCAGTTCTTC.